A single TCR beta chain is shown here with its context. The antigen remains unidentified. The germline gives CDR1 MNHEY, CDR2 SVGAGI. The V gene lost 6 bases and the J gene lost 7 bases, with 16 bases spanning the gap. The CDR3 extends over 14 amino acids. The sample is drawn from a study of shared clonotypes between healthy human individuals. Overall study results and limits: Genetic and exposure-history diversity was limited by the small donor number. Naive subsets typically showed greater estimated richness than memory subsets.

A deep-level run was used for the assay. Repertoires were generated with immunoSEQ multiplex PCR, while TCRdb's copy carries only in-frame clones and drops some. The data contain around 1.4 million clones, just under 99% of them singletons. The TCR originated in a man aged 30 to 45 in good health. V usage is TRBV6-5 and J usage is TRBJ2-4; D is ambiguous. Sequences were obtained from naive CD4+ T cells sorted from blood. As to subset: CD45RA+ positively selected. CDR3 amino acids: CASSQPGPSNIQYF. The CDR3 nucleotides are TGTGCCAGCAGCCAACCTGGCCCATCCAACATTCAGTACTTC.